The 16 T cell receptor beta chains below all came from one sample that was sequenced in a study of T cells in Graves' hyperthyroidism and ophthalmopathy. There were TCR beta CDR3 regions amplified from RNA transcripts. First-round RT-PCR targeting the TCR CDR3 was performed with the HTBI primer set. One entry per CDR3 protein results from TCRdb running MiXCR on the multiplex PCR reads. The sample yields some 600,000 distinct CDR3 sequences, about 14% seen once. Material: blood. These receptors were obtained from a young woman with Graves' hyperthyroidism that later progressed to Graves' ophthalmopathy.

This clonotype was seen only a few times. The CDR3 sequence is CASSYVGRTQETQYF. DNA of the CDR3: TGTGCCAGCAGTTACGTCGGACGGACCCAAGAGACCCAGTACTTC. The chain links TRBV6-5 to TRBJ2-5; D is uncertain. Germline CDR1 is MNHEY and CDR2 is SVGAGI. V lost 2 bases and J lost 1, with 11 bases in between. CDR3 length: 15 residues.

Notes on this clonotype: This clone may be a read error of a much larger clone one base away. V usage is TRBV11-2 and J usage is TRBJ2-7; D not certain. Judging by the DNA end, TRBJ2-1 fits better; the J call may be wrong. The CDR3 spans 14 residues. Germline-derived CDR1 and CDR2 are SGHAT and FQNNGV. CDR3 DNA sequence: TGTGCCAGCAGCTTTTCCCCCGGAGCCTACGAGCAGTTCTTC. Protein sequence: CASSFSPGAYEQFF.

This clonotype was picked up many times. The chain combines TRBV11-3 with TRBJ1-1, with no clear D. The germline V and J ends were trimmed by 10 bases and 1 base, with 7 bases remaining between them. There are 11 residues in the CDR3. The V gene's germline CDR1 is SGHNT and CDR2 YENEEA. The CDR3 region is CATSSNTEAFF. CDR3 nucleotide sequence: TGTGCCACCTCGTCGAACACTGAAGCTTTCTTT.

This clonotype occurred a few times. The V gene is TRBV13, the J gene TRBJ2-7; 7 bases align to TRBD1. Per germline, CDR1 PRHDT and CDR2 FYEKMQ (reference sequence). The CDR3 loop spans 15 amino acids. The J segment lost 4 bases and the V segment lost 0 bases, leaving 6 bases of the junction unmatched. This CDR3 is CASSLGRQGVYEQYF. The DNA of the CDR3 is TGTGCCAGCAGCTTAGGTCGACAGGGTGTATACGAGCAGTACTTC.

The table lists this clonotype with many counts. The chain employs TRBV12-3 or TRBV12-4 and TRBJ1-5; D might be TRBD1 (6 bases). This CDR3 region has 17 residues. Trimming stripped 5 bases from V and 0 bases from J, with 17 bases between. The CDR3 reads CASSLQKYRDSNQPQHF. In DNA form, the CDR3 reads TGTGCCAGCAGTCTACAAAAATACAGGGATAGCAATCAGCCCCAGCATTTT.

The rearrangement joins TRBV19 to TRBJ2-5, with 9 bases fitting TRBD1. This CDR3 is built from 12 residues. In germline, CDR1 is LNHDA, CDR2 SQIVND (reference sequence). J lost 7 bases, V lost 7 bases, and 4 bases had no gene match. CDR3 region: CASTEDRGTQYF. CDR3 nucleotides: TGTGCCAGTACCGAGGACAGGGGGACCCAGTACTTC.

This clonotype was found many times. The chain employs TRBV6-2 or TRBV6-3 and TRBJ1-5, with no clear D. The CDR3 is 15 amino acids. V lost 2 bases, J lost 0 bases, and 8 bases lay in between. Germline loops: CDR1 MNHEY, CDR2 SVGEGT. The CDR3 spells CASSYPGNSNQPQHF. The CDR3 DNA is TGTGCCAGCAGTTACCCTGGGAATAGCAATCAGCCCCAGCATTTT.

This clonotype was counted ten times or more. The chain recombines TRBV12-3 or TRBV12-4 with TRBJ2-1, with TRBD2 identical over 7 bases. The V segment lost 5 bases and the J segment 4 bases; nucleotides outside the gene matches: 11. The CDR3 runs 16 residues. DNA of the CDR3: TGTGCCAGCAGTGGTGGCGGGGGAGACCCTTACAATGAGCAGTTCTTC. Its translation: CASSGGGGDPYNEQFF.

This clonotype was seen a handful of times. V and J are TRBV4-3 and TRBJ2-3; 7 bases are a match to TRBD2. Germline-derived CDR1 and CDR2 are LGHNA and YSLEER. This CDR3 region has 16 residues. The trim removed 1 base at V and 2 bases at J, leaving 6 bases unmatched. The CDR3 DNA sequence: TGCGCCAGCAGCCAAGGTGCTAGCGGACTCACAGATACGCAGTATTTT. It encodes CASSQGASGLTDTQYF.

This clonotype has at least ten counts. The chain employs TRBV12-3 or TRBV12-4 and TRBJ1-5; 9 nucleotides agree with TRBD1. This CDR3 contains 15 residues. After removal of 5 bases from V and 5 bases from J, the junction contained 7 bases not matched to a gene. CDR3 sequence (DNA): TGTGCCAGCAGTGTCGGGACAGGGTCAGATCAGCCCCAGCATTTT. Translating it yields CASSVGTGSDQPQHF.

This clonotype was observed many times. This chain links TRBV12-3 or TRBV12-4 with TRBJ1-1; D may be TRBD1 (6 bases). The CDR3 is 11 amino acids. The germline V and J ends were trimmed by 5 bases and 11 bases, with 12 bases remaining between them. The chain's CDR3 is CASSKQGGAFF. In DNA form, the CDR3 reads TGTGCCAGCAGTAAACAGGGAGGTGCTTTCTTT.

The J gene is TRBJ1-2, the V gene TRBV27; 8 bases line up with TRBD1. CDR1 is MNHEY and CDR2 is SMNVEV in the germline V gene (reference sequence). The trim removed 4 bases at V and 6 bases at J, leaving 4 bases unmatched. The CDR3 is 13 residues long. The chain's CDR3 is CASSWTGSHGYTF. For the CDR3, the DNA is TGTGCCAGCAGTTGGACAGGGAGCCATGGCTACACCTTC.

Remarks on this clonotype: A much more abundant neighbour one base away suggests this may be a read error. The V gene is TRBV6-9, the J gene TRBJ2-4; 7 bases are shared with TRBD1. Germline V gene lookup returns CDR1 MNHGY and CDR2 SVAAGI. The CDR3 has 13 residues. The CDR3 is CANSYSNRGRWYF. The CDR3 coding sequence is TGTGCCAACAGTTACTCCAACAGGGGCCGGTGGTACTTC.

To note about this clonotype: Germline and junction disagree at one end, which may indicate a read error. The chain uses TRBV19 and TRBJ1-5; possibly TRBD1 for D (5 bases). CDR1 is LNHDA, CDR2 SQIVND, per germline (reference sequence). This CDR3 comprises 16 residues. The DNA for the CDR3 is TGTGCCAGTACCAAAGGCAGGGCTTATAGCAATCAGCCCCAGCACTTT. Its protein is CASTKGRAYSNQPQHF.

This clonotype was seen repeatedly, ten times or more. At one boundary the junction diverges from the germline segment, which might be a read error. CDR3 DNA sequence: TGTGCCAGCAGTTTAGGGTACAATGAGCAGTTCTTC. It is translated as CASSLGYNEQFF. V gene TRBV7-2 combines with J gene TRBJ2-1; no clear D gene. The germline V gene has CDR1 SGHTA and CDR2 FQGNSA. This CDR3 spans 12 amino acids.

This rearrangement joins TRBV6-1 to TRBJ2-7, with TRBD2 as a possible D gene (6 bases). Deletions cut 5 bases from V and 4 bases from J, with 21 bases between. This CDR3 has 16 amino acids. The germline V gene encodes CDR1 MNHNS and CDR2 SASEGT. CDR3 coding DNA: TGTGCCAGCAGTACACATCGGGACTCCGAAGGATACGAGCAGTACTTC. Translation gives CASSTHRDSEGYEQYF.